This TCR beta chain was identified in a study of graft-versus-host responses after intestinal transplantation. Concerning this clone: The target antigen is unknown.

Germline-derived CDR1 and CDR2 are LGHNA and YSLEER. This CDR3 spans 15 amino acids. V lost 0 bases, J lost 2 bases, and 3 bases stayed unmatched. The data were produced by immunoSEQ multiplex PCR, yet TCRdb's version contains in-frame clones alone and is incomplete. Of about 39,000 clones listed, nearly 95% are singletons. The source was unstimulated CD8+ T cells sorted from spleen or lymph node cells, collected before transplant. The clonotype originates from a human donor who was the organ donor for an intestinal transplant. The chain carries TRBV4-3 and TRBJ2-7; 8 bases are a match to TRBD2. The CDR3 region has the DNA TGCGCCAGCAGCCAAGATACTAGCGGTCCCTACGAGCAGTACTTC. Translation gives CASSQDTSGPYEQYF.